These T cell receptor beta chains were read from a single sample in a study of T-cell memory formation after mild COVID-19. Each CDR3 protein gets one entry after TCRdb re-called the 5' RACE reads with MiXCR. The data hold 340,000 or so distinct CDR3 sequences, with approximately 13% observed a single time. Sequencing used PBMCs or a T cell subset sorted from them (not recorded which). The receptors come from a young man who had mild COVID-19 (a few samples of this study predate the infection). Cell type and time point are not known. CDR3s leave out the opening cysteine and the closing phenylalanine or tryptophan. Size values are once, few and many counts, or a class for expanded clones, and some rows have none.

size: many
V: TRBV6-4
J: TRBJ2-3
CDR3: ASSDTGTATDTQY

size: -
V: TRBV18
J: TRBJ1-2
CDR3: ASSPPSIGRGGYT

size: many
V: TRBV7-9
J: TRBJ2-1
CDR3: ASSPDRGSYNEQF

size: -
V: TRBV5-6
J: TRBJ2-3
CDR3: ASSSALLAGGADTQY

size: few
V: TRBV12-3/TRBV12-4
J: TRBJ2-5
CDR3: ASSLWRGQIQETQY

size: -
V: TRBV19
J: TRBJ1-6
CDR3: ASRNREWDSPLH

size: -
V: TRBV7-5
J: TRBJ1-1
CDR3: ISVPEAQGGYTEAF

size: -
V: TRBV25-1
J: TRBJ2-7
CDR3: ASSEDRGSYEQY

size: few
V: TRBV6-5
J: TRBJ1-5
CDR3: ASSQKGAGQPQH

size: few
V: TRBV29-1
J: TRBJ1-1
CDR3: SGGQMNTEAF

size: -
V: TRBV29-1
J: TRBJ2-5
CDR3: SVVRGGSETQY

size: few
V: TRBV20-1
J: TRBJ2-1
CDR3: SARSRYNEQF

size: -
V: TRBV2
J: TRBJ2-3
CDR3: ASSLQTGSWY

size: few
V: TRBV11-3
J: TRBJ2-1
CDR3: ASSPGSARLNEQF

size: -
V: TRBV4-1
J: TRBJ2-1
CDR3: ASSQDRTPYNEQF

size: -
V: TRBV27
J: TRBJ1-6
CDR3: ASSLEGLDSPLH

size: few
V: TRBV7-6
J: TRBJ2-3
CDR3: ASQPGATDTQY

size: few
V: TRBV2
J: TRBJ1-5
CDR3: ASSEGSRQPQH

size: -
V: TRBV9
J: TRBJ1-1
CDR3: ASSSRDRFVVTEAF

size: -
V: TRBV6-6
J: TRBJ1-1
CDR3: ASSYRAKNTEAF

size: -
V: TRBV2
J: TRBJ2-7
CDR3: ASKGRVHEQY

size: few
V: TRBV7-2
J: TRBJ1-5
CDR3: ASSFRASQPQH

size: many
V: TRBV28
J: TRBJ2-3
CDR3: ASSLKGGETQY

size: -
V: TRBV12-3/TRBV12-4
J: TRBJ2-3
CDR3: ASSFSWTDTQY

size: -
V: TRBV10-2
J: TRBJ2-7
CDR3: ASRVGTGGYEQY

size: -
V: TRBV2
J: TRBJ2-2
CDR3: ASSAGEDTGELF

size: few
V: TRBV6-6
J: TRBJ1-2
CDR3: ASSFRGSGGYT

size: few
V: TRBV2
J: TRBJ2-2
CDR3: ASGGILAGELF

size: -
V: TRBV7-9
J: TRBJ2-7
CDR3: ASSLVAAAGEQY

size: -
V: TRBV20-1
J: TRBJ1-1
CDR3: SARDRTGNTEAF

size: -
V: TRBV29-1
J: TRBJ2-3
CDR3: SGGTPSTDTQY

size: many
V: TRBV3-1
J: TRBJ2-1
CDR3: ASSQGGYNEQF

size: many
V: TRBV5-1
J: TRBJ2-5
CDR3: ASSLFETQY

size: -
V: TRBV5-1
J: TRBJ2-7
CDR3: ASSFVQGALRAYEQY

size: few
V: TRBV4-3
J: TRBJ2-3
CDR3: ASSRSIAGGGPDTQY

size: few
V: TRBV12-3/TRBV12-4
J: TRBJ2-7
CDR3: ASSPPGGRYEQY

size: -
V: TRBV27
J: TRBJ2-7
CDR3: ASSFKAAYEQY

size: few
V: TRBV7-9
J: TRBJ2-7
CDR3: ASSSRTGIEQY

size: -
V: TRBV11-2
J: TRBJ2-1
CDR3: ASSPNGGRDEQF

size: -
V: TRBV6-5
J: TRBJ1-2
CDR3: ASSYEYRGDYGYT

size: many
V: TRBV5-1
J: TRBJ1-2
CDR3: ASSLTANYGYT

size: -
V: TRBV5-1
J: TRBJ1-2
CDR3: ASSMTAGNYGYT

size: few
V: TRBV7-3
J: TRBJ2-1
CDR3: ASSFRDGGGEQF

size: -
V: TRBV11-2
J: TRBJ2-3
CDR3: ASSSRDRGRTDTQY

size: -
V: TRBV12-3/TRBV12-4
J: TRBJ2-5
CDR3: ASRASGDKRETQY

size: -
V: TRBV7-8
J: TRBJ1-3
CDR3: ASSSDRRTGSSGNTIY

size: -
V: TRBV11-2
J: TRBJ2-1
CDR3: ASSTRGNEQF